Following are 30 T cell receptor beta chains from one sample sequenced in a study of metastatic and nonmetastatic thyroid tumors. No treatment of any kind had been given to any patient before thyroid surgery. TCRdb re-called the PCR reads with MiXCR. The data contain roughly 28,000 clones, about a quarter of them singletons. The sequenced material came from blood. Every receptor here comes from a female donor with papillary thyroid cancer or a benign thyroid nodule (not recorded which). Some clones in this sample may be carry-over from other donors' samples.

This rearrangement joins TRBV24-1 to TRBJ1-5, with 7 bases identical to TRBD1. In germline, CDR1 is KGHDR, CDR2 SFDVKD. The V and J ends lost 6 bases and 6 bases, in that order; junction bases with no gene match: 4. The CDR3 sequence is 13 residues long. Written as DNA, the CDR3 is TGTGCCACCAGTCGACAGGGTCTTCAGCCCCAGCATTTT. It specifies CATSRQGLQPQHF.

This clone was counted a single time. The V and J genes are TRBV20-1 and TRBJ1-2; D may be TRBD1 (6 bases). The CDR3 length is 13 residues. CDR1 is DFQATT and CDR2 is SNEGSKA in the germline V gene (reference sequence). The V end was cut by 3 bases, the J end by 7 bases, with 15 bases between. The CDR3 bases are TGCAGTGCTAGTGCGGAGGGGGTTCCTGGCTACACCTTC. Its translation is CSASAEGVPGYTF.

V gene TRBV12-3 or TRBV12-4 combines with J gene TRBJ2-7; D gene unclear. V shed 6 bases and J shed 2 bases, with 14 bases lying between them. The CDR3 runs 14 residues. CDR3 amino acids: CASSRAAGPYEQYF. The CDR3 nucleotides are TGTGCCAGCAGCCGGGCGGCAGGCCCCTACGAGCAGTACTTC.

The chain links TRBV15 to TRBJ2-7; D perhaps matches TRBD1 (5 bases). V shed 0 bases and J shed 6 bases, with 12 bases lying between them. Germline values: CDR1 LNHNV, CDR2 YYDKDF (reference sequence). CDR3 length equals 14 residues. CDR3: CATSRDRAPGEQYF. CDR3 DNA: TGTGCCACCAGCAGAGACAGGGCCCCCGGCGAGCAGTACTTC.

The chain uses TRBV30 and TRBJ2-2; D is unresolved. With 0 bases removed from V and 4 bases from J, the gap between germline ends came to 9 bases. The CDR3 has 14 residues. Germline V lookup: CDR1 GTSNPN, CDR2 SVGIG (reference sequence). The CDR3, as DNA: TGTGCCTGGAGTGTAACCGGGCTCACCGGGGAGCTGTTTTTT. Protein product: CAWSVTGLTGELFF.

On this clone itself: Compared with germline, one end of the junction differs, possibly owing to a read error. The CDR3 loop reads CASSLTSNTGELFF. The CDR3 bases are TGTGCCAGCAGCCTAACATCGAACACCGGGGAGCTGTTTTTT. The V gene is TRBV7-3, the J gene TRBJ2-2; D call uncertain. This CDR3 is built from 14 residues. The germline V gene has CDR1 SGHTA and CDR2 FQGTGA.

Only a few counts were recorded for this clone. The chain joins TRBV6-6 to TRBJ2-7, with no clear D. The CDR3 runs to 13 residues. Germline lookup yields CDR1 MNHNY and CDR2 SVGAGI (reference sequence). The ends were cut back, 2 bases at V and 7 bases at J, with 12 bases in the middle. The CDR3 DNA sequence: TGTGCCAGCAGTTACACCGAAACGAGTGAGCAGTACTTC. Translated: CASSYTETSEQYF.

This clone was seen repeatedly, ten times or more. CDR3 sequence reads: CSAKGLGASGRETQYF. The DNA for the CDR3 is TGCAGTGCGAAAGGGCTGGGGGCTAGCGGGAGAGAGACCCAGTACTTC. The gene calls are TRBV20-1 and TRBJ2-5, with 10 nucleotides matching TRBD2. V shed 6 bases and J 4 bases; nucleotides not matched to a gene: 14. The CDR3 runs 16 residues. CDR1 and CDR2 from the germline V gene are DFQATT and SNEGSKA (reference sequence).

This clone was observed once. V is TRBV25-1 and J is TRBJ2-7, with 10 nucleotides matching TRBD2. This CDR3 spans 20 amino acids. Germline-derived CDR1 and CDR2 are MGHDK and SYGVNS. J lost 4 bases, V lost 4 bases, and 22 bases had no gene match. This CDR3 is CASSVWLAGEAGGRGYEQYF. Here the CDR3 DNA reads TGTGCCAGCAGTGTTTGGCTAGCGGGAGAGGCAGGCGGGAGAGGATACGAGCAGTACTTC.

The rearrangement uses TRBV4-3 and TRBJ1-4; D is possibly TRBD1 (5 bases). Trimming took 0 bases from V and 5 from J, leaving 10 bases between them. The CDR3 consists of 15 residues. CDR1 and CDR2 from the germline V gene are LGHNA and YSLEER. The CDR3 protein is CASSQEHRPNEKLFF. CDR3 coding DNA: TGCGCCAGCAGCCAAGAGCACAGGCCCAATGAAAAACTGTTTTTT.

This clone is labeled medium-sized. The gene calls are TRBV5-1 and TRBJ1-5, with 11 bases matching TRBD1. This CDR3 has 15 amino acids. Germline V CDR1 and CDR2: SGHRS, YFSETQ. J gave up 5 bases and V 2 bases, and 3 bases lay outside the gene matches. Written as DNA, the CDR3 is TGCGCCAGCAGCTTAAGGACAGGGGGCGATCAGCCCCAGCATTTT. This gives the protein CASSLRTGGDQPQHF.

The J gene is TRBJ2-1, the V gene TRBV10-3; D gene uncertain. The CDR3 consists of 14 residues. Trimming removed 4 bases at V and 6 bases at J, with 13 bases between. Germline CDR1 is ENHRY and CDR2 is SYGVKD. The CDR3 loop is CAISGSVALNEQFF. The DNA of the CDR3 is TGTGCCATCAGTGGTTCCGTGGCGCTCAATGAGCAGTTCTTC.

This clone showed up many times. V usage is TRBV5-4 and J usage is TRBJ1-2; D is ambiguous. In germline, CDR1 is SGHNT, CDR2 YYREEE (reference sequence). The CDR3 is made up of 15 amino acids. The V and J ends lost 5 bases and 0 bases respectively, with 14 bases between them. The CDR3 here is CASSLEGRANYGYTF. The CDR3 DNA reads TGTGCCAGCAGTCTGGAGGGAAGGGCTAACTATGGCTACACCTTC.

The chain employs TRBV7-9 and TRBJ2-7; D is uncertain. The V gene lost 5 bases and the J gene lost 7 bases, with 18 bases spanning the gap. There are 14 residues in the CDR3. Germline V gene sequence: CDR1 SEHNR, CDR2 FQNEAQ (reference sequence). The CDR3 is CASSPSLTLGEQYF. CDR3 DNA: TGTGCCAGCAGCCCGAGTTTGACCCTTGGGGAGCAGTACTTC.

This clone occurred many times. This CDR3 reads CSARGLAGASRETQYF. As DNA, the CDR3 is TGCAGTGCTAGAGGGCTAGCGGGAGCCTCCCGGGAGACCCAGTACTTC. The chain links TRBV20-1 to TRBJ2-5, with 10 bases aligning to TRBD2. CDR3 size: 16 residues. The V gene's germline CDR1 is DFQATT and CDR2 SNEGSKA (reference sequence). With V trimmed by 1 base and J by 5 bases, 10 bases remained unmatched.

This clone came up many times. The DNA for the CDR3 is TGTGCCAGCTCACAGAGCTCCTACAATGAGCAGTTCTTC. This codes for CASSQSSYNEQFF. The J gene is TRBJ2-1, the V gene TRBV18; D is ambiguous. The CDR3 loop spans 13 amino acids. Germline CDR1 reads KGHSH; CDR2 reads LQKENI. V lost 4 bases and J lost 0, with 4 bases in between.

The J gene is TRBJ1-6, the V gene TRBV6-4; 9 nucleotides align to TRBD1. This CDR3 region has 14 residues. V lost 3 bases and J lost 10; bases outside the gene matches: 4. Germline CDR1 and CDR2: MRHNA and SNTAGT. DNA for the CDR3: TGTGCCAGCAGTGAAACAGGGGGCGCGTCACCCCTCCACTTT. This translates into CASSETGGASPLHF.

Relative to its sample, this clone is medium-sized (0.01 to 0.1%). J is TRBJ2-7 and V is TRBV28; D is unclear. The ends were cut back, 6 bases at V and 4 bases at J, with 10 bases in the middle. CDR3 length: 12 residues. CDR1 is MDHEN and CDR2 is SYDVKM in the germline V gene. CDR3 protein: CASSLGIYEQYF. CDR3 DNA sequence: TGTGCCAGCAGCCTAGGGATTTACGAGCAGTACTTC.

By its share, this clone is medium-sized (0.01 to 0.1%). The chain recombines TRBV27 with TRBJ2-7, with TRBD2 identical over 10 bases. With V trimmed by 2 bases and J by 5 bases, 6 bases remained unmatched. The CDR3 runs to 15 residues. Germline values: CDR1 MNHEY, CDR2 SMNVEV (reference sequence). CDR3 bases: TGTGCCAGCAGTTTAAGTCTAGCGGGAGTCAACGAGCAGTACTTC. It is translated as CASSLSLAGVNEQYF.

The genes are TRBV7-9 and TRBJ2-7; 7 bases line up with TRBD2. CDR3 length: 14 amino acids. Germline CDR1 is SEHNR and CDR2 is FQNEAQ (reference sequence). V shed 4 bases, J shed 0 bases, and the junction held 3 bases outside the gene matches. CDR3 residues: CASSSGGNSYEQYF. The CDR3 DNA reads TGTGCCAGCAGCTCGGGGGGTAACTCCTACGAGCAGTACTTC.

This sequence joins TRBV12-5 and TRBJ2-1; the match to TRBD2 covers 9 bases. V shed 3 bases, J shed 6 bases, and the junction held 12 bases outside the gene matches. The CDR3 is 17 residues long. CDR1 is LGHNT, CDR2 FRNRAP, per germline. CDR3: CASGFERLAVGTNEQFF. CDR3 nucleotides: TGTGCTAGTGGTTTTGAGAGACTAGCGGTAGGGACCAATGAGCAGTTCTTC.

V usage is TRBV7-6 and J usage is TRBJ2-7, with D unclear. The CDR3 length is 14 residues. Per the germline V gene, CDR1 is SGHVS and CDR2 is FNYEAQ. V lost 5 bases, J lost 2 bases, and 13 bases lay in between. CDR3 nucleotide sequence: TGTGCCAGCAGCCTTACGCCGGGTCCCTACGAGCAGTACTTC. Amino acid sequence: CASSLTPGPYEQYF.

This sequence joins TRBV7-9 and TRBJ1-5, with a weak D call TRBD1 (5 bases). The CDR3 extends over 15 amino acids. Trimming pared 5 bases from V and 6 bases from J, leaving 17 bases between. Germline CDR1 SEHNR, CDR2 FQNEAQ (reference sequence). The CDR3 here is CASSLTVGRGQPQHF. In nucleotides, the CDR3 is TGTGCCAGCAGCCTGACAGTGGGCCGAGGTCAGCCCCAGCATTTT.

CDR3 sequence: CASSAGHPPAETQYF. Here the CDR3 DNA reads TGTGCCAGCAGCGCAGGTCATCCCCCAGCAGAGACCCAGTACTTC. This chain joins TRBV9 and TRBJ2-5; D is uncertain. The V end was cut by 3 bases, the J end by 4 bases, with 16 bases between. The germline V gene encodes CDR1 SGDLS and CDR2 YYNGEE. The CDR3 is 15 amino acids. Together with reference TRBV9 and TRBJ2-5, the CDR3 gives the full variable domain: DSGVTQTPKHLITATGQRVTLRCSPRSGDLSVYWYQQSLDQGLQFLIQYYNGEERAKGNILERFSAQQFPDLHSELNLSSLELGDSALYFCASSAGHPPAETQYFGPGTRLLVL.

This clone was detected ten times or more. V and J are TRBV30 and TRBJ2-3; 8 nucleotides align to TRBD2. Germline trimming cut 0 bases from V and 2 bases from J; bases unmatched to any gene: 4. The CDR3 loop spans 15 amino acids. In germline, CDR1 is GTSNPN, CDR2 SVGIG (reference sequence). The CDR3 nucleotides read TGTGCCTGGAGTGTAGGGACTAGTAACACAGATACGCAGTATTTT. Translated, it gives CAWSVGTSNTDTQYF.

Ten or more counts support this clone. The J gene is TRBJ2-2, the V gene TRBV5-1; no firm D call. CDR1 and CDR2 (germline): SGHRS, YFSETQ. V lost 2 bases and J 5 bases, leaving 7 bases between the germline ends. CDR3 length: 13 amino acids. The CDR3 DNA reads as TGCGCCAGCAGCTTATCGGGTACCGGGGAGCTGTTTTTT. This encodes CASSLSGTGELFF.

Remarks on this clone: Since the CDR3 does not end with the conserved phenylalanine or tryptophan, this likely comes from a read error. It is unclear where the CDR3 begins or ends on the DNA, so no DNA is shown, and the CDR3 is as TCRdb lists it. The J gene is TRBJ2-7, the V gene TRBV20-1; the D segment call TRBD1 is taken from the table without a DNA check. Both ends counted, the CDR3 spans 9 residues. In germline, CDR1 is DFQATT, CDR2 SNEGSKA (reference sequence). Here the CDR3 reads CSGHNGRDR.

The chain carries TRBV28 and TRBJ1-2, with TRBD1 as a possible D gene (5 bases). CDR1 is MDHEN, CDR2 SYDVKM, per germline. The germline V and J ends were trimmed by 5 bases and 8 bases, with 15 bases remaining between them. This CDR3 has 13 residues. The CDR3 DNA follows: TGTGCCAGCAGTCCCCCGGGGGTACGAGGCTACACCTTC. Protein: CASSPPGVRGYTF.

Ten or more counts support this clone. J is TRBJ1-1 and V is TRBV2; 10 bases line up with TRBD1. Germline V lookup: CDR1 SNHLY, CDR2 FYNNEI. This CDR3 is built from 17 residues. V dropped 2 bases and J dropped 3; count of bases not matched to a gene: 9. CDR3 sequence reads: CASSESEWTGGDTEAFF. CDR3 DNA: TGTGCCAGCAGTGAATCGGAATGGACAGGGGGGGACACTGAAGCTTTCTTT.

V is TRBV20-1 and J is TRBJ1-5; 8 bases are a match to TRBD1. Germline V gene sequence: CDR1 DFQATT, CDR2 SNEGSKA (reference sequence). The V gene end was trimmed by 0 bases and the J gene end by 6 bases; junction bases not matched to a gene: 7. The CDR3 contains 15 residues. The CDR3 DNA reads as TGCAGTGCTAGAGACAGGGGGCTATGGACTCAGCCCCAGCATTTT. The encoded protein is CSARDRGLWTQPQHF.